This T cell receptor beta chain comes out of a study of blood T cell repertoires in COVID-19. Study-wide background: T cells, B-cell-depleted T cells, or PBMCs provided the cDNA or gDNA that served as material.

Allocation to cohorts depended on clinical history reported by the participants. V lost 10 bases to trimming and J lost 5 bases; unmatched junction nucleotides: 9. The CDR3 has 13 residues. Germline CDR1 reads MDHEN; CDR2 reads SYDVKM. Sequenced by immunoSEQ multiplex PCR; TCRdb stores in-frame clones only, minus some. The sample records roughly 230,000 clones, around 81% being singletons. This rearrangement joins TRBV28 to TRBJ1-2; 8 nucleotides agree with TRBD1. The clonotype originates from a man aged 50-59 years who had recovered from COVID-19. Sequencing used PBMCs or T cells enriched from blood (not recorded which). As DNA, the CDR3 is TGTGCCACAACGACAGGGGATGTATATGGCTACACCTTC. Translating it yields CATTTGDVYGYTF.